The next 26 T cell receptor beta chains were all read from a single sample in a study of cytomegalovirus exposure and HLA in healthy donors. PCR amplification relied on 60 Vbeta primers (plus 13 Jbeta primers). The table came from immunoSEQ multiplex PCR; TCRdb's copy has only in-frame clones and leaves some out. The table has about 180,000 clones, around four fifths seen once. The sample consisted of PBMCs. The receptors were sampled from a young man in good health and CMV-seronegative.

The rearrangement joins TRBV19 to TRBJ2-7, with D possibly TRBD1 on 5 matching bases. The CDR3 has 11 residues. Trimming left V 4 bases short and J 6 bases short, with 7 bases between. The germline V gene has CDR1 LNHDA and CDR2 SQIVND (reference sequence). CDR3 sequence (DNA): TGTGCCAGTAGTAGGGGCGGCGAGCAGTACTTC. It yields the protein CASSRGGEQYF.

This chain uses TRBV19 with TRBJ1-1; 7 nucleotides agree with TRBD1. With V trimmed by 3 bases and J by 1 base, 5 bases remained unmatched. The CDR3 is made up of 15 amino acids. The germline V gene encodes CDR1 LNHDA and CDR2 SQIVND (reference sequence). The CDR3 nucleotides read TGTGCCAGTAGTATCTACCGGGACAGGAACACTGAAGCTTTCTTT. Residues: CASSIYRDRNTEAFF.

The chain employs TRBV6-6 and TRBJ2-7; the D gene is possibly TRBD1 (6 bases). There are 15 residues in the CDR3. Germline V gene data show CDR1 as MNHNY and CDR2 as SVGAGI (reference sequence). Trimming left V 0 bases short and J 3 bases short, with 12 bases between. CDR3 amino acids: CASSYSDARGYEQYF. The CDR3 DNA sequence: TGTGCCAGCAGTTACTCGGATGCCAGGGGCTACGAGCAGTACTTC.

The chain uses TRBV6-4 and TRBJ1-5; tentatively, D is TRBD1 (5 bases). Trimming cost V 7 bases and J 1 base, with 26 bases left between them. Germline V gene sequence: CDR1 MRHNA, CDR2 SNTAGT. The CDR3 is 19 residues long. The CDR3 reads CASTDGGSLDEDSNQPQHF. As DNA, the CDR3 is TGTGCCAGCACCGACGGGGGGTCCCTTGACGAAGACAGCAATCAGCCCCAGCATTTT.

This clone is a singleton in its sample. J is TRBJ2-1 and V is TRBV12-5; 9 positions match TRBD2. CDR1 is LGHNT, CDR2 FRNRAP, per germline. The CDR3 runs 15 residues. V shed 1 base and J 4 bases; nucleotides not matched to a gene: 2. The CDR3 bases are TGTGCTAGTGGTTTGGAGAGCGGGGGGTACAATGAGCAGTTCTTC. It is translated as CASGLESGGYNEQFF.

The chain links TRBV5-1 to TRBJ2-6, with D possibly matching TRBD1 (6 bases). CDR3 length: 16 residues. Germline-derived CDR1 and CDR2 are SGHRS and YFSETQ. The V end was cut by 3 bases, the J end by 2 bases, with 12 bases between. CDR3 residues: CASSWTRGPGANVLTF. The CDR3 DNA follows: TGCGCCAGCAGCTGGACCAGGGGTCCTGGGGCCAACGTCCTGACTTTC. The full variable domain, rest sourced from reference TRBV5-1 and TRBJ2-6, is KAGVTQTPRYLIKTRGQQVTLSCSPISGHRSVSWYQQTPGQGLQFLFEYFSETQRNKGNFPGRFSGRQFSNSRSEMNVSTLELGDSALYLCASSWTRGPGANVLTFGAGSRLTVL.

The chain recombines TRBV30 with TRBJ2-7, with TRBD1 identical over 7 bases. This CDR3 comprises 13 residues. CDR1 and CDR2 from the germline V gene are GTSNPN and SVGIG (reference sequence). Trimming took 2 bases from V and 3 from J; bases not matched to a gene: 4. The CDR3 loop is CAWSPGTVYEQYF. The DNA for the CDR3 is TGTGCCTGGAGTCCCGGGACAGTCTACGAGCAGTACTTC.

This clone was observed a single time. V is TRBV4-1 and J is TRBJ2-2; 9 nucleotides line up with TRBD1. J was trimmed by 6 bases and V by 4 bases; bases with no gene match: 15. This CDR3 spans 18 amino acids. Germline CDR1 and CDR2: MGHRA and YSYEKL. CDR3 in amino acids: CASSRSTIGTGIPGELFF. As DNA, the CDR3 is TGCGCCAGCAGCCGGTCCACCATCGGGACAGGGATTCCCGGGGAGCTGTTTTTT.

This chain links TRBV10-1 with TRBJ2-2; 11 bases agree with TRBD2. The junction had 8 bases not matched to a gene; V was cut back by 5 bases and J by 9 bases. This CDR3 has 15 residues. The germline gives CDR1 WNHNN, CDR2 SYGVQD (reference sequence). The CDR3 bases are TGCGCCAGCAGTCCCCAGGGACTAGCGGCCCGGGAGCTGTTTTTT. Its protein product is CASSPQGLAARELFF.

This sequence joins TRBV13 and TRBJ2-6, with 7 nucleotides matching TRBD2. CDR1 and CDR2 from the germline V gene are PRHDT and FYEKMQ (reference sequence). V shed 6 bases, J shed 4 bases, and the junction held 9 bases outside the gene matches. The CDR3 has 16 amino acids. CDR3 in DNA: TGTGCCAGCAGTGGGGGGGTGGCTCCCGGGGCCAACGTCCTGACTTTC. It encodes CASSGGVAPGANVLTF. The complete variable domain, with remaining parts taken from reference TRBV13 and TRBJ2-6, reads AAGVIQSPRHLIKEKRETATLKCYPIPRHDTVYWYQQGPGQDPQFLISFYEKMQSDKGSIPDRFSAQQFSDYHSELNMSSLELGDSALYFCASSGGVAPGANVLTFGAGSRLTVL.

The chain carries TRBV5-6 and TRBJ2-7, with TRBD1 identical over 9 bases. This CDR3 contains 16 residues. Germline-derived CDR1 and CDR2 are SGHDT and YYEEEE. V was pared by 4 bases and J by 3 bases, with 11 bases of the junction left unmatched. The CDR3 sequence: CASSRDPGQGDYEQYF. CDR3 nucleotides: TGTGCCAGCAGCAGAGATCCGGGACAGGGCGACTACGAGCAGTACTTC. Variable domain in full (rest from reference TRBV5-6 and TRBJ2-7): DAGVTQSPTHLIKTRGQQVTLRCSPKSGHDTVSWYQQALGQGPQFIFQYYEEEERQRGNFPDRFSGHQFPNYSSELNVNALLLGDSALYLCASSRDPGQGDYEQYFGPGTRLTVT.

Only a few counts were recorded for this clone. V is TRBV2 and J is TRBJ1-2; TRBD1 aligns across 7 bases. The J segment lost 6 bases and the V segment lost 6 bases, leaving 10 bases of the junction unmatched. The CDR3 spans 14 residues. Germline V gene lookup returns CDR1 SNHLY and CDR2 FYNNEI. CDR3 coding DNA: TGTGCCAGCAGACAGGGACAGTTCTCCGATGGCTACACCTTC. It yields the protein CASRQGQFSDGYTF.

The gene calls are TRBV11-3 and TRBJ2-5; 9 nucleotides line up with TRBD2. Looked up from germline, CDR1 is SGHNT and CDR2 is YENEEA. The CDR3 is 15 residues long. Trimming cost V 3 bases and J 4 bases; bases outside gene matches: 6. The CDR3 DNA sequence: TGTGCCAGCAGCTTTAGCGGGAGCGAAGGAGAGACCCAGTACTTC. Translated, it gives CASSFSGSEGETQYF.

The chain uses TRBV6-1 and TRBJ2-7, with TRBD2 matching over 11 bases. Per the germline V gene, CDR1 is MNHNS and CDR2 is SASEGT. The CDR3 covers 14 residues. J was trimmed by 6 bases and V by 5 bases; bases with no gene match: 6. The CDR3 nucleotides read TGTGCCAGCAGTACCCTAGCGGGAGGAAGCGAGCAGTACTTC. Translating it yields CASSTLAGGSEQYF.

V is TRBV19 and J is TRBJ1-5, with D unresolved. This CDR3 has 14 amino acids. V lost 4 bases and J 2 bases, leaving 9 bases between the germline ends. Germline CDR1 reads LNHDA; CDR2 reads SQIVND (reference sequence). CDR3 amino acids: CASSTPRGNQPQHF. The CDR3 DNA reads TGTGCCAGTAGTACCCCCCGGGGCAATCAGCCCCAGCATTTT.

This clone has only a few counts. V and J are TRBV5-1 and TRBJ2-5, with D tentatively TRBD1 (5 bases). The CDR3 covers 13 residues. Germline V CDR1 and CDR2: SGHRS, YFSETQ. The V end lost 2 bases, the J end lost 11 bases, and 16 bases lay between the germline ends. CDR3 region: CASSFQPGLEQYF. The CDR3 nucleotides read TGCGCCAGCAGCTTTCAGCCAGGGCTAGAGCAGTACTTC.

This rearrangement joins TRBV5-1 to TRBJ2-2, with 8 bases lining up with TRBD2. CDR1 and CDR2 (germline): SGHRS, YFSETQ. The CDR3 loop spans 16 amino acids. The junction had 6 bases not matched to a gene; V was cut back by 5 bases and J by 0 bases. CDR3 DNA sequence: TGCGCCAGCAGGGTGAGCGGGGGACCGAACACCGGGGAGCTGTTTTTT. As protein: CASRVSGGPNTGELFF.

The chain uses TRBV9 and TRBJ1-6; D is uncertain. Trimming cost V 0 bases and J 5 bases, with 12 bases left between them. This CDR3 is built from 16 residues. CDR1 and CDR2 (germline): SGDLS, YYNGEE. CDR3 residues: CASSVGPGMDNSPLHF. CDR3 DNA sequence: TGTGCCAGCAGCGTAGGGCCGGGAATGGATAATTCACCCCTCCACTTT.

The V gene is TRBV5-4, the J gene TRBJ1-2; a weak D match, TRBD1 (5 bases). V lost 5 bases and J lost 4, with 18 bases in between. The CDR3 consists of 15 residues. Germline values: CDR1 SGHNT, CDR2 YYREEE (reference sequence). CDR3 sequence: CASSQGANPFYGYTF. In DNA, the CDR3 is TGTGCCAGCAGTCAGGGTGCAAATCCCTTCTATGGCTACACCTTC.

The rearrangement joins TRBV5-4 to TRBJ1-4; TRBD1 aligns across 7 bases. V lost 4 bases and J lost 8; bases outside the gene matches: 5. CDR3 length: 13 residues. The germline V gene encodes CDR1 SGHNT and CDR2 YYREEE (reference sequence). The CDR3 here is CASSKGTAEKLFF. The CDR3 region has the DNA TGTGCCAGCAGCAAGGGGACAGCCGAAAAACTGTTTTTT.

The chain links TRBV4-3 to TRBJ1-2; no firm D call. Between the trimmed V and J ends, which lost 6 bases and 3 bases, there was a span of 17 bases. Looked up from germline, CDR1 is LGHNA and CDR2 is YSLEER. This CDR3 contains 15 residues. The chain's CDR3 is CASRSTGGSHYGYTF. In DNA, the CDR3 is TGCGCCAGCAGGTCTACTGGCGGCAGCCACTATGGCTACACCTTC.

The CDR3 DNA reads as TGCGCCAGCAGCCAAGTCTCCAACAGGGTCCCCTACAATGAGCAGTTCTTC. Protein sequence: CASSQVSNRVPYNEQFF. The chain carries TRBV4-1 and TRBJ2-1; TRBD1 is a possible D gene (6 bases). V was pared by 1 base and J by 2 bases, with 15 bases between. The CDR3 spans 17 residues. The germline V gene has CDR1 MGHRA and CDR2 YSYEKL.

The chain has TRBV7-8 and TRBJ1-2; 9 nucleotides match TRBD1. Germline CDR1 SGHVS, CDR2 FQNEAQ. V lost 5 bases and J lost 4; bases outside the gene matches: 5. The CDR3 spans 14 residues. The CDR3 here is CASSPGQGLYGYTF. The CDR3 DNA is TGTGCCAGCAGCCCGGGACAGGGTCTCTATGGCTACACCTTC.

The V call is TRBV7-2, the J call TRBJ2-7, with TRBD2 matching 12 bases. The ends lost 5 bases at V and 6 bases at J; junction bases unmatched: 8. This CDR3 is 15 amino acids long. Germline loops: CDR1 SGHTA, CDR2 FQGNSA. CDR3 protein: CASSPSLAGGREQYF. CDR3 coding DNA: TGTGCCAGCAGCCCATCTCTAGCGGGGGGGCGCGAGCAGTACTTC.

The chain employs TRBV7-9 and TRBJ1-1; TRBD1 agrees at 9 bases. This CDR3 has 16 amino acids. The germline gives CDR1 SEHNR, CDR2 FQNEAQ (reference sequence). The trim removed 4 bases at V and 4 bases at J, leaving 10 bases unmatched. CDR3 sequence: CASSSAGTGTGTEAFF. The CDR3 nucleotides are TGTGCCAGCAGCTCGGCCGGGACAGGGACGGGCACTGAAGCTTTCTTT.

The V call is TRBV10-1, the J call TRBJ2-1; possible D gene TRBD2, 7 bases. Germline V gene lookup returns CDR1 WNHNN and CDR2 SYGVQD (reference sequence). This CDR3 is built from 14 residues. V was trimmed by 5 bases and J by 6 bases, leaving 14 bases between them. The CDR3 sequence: CASSMGGPLNEQFF. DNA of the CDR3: TGCGCCAGCAGTATGGGGGGGCCCCTCAATGAGCAGTTCTTC.